Listed here is a single T cell receptor (beta chain). Its antigen remains unknown. This CDR3 is missing its conserved last phenylalanine or tryptophan, likely due to a read error. These data belong to a study of tumor and adjacent non-tumor tissue in lung cancer. Study information: On average, productive TCRbeta reads reached 4 million to 5 million per sample.

A modified ARM-PCR protocol with three rounds of nested PCR amplified TCRbeta. TCRdb recomputed calls from the multiplex PCR reads with MiXCR, one row per CDR3 protein. The sample has roughly 67,000 distinct CDR3 sequences; 60% are singletons. The CDR3 totals 16 residues. The V gene's germline CDR1 is SGHNT and CDR2 YENEEA. No cell sorting was done before RNA was extracted from the tissue. Overall study results and limits: Normal lung showed higher cumulative top 100 clone frequency than tumor. Significantly higher TCR diversity was found in tumor than normal lung.

The sequence was collected from a man aged 45-65 years with non-small cell lung cancer. Sequencing was carried out using lung tumor tissue. V usage is TRBV11-3 and J usage is TRBJ2-1; 9 nucleotides match TRBD2. CDR3: CASSYASGAQYSEQFS. The CDR3 nucleotides read TGTGCCAGCAGCTACGCTAGCGGGGCACAGTACAGTGAGCAGTTCTCC.